One sample yielded the 8 T cell receptor beta chains listed below, sequenced in a study of regulatory T cells in long-lasting Graves disease. Library construction for TCR beta used iRepertoire HTBI primers and Arm-PCR of CDR3 regions. Each CDR3 protein gets one entry after TCRdb re-called the multiplex PCR reads with MiXCR. The sample yields around 500,000 distinct CDR3 sequences, about 16% seen once. Time point defined: newly diagnosed GD, antithyroid drugs for less than 3 months. PBMCs provided the RNA from which the TCR library was made. The same sample was also used in a study of T cells in Graves' hyperthyroidism and ophthalmopathy.

Material: peripheral blood mononuclear cells (PBMCs), obtained at new diagnosis, from a patient treated with antithyroid drugs. Receptor source: a woman aged 35 to 60 with Graves disease.

V is TRBV28 and J is TRBJ2-1, with 10 positions matching TRBD2. The V and J ends lost 7 bases and 0 bases, in that order; junction bases with no gene match: 3. The length of the CDR3 is 15 residues. Germline CDR1 and CDR2: MDHEN and SYDVKM. CDR3 amino acids: CASISSGSSYNEQFF. CDR3 DNA sequence: TGTGCCAGCATTTCTAGCGGGAGCTCCTACAATGAGCAGTTCTTC.

This clonotype has ten or more counts. This sequence joins TRBV20-1 and TRBJ2-7; no clear D gene. This CDR3 comprises 14 residues. Trimming took off 1 base at V and 0 bases at J, with 10 bases between the two ends. Germline V CDR1 and CDR2: DFQATT, SNEGSKA (reference sequence). The CDR3 sequence is CSARGPRSSYEQYF. CDR3 coding DNA: TGCAGTGCTAGAGGGCCGAGAAGCTCCTACGAGCAGTACTTC.

This clonotype was counted only a few times. CDR3 sequence: CASSLDSEDTGELFF. CDR3 coding DNA: TGTGCCAGCAGCTTAGACTCTGAGGACACCGGGGAGCTGTTTTTT. The chain is built from TRBV7-9 and TRBJ2-2; D is uncertain. V lost 1 base to trimming and J lost 3 bases, with 9 bases between them. Looked up from germline, CDR1 is SEHNR and CDR2 is FQNEAQ (reference sequence). This CDR3 has 15 amino acids.

Ten or more counts support this clonotype. The chain has TRBV2 and TRBJ2-2; 8 bases line up with TRBD1. The CDR3 contains 15 residues. CDR1 is SNHLY, CDR2 FYNNEI, per germline. Unmatched junction bases numbered 3, after V lost 6 bases and J lost 0 bases. As DNA, the CDR3 is TGTGCCAGCAGACCGGGACAGGCGAACACCGGGGAGCTGTTTTTT. This codes for CASRPGQANTGELFF. The whole variable domain, remainder taken from reference TRBV2 and TRBJ2-2, is EPEVTQTPSHQVTQMGQEVILRCVPISNHLYFYWYRQILGQKVEFLVSFYNNEISEKSEIFDDQFSVERPDGSNFTLKIRSTKLEDSAMYFCASRPGQANTGELFFGEGSRLTVL.

This clonotype was picked up many times. V is TRBV6-2 or TRBV6-3 and J is TRBJ2-1; possible D gene TRBD1, 5 bases. This CDR3 comprises 14 residues. V gave up 0 bases and J gave up 5 bases, with 8 bases separating them. Germline values: CDR1 MNHEY, CDR2 SVGEGT. The CDR3 loop is CASSYSGQHNEQFF. CDR3 in DNA: TGTGCCAGCAGTTACTCGGGGCAGCACAATGAGCAGTTCTTC.

The J gene is TRBJ1-6, the V gene TRBV7-9; D is undetermined. Trimming stripped 5 bases from V and 14 bases from J, with 19 bases between. The CDR3 length is 14 residues. CDR1 is SEHNR, CDR2 FQNEAQ, per germline (reference sequence). The CDR3: CASSPGPEMLALHF. CDR3 sequence (DNA): TGTGCCAGCAGCCCGGGTCCGGAGATGTTAGCCCTCCACTTT.

The chain recombines TRBV20-1 with TRBJ2-2, with D perhaps assigned TRBD1 or TRBD2 (5 bases each). The V end lost 4 bases, the J end lost 6 bases, and 6 bases lay between the germline ends. The germline V gene encodes CDR1 DFQATT and CDR2 SNEGSKA (reference sequence). The CDR3 extends over 11 amino acids. CDR3 loop: CSATGPGELFF. The CDR3 region has the DNA TGCAGTGCTACGGGGCCCGGGGAGCTGTTTTTT.

In its sample, this clonotype was seen many times. The CDR3 spells CASVEDGYTF. The CDR3 region has the DNA TGTGCCAGCGTAGAGGATGGCTACACCTTC. The chain combines TRBV12-3 or TRBV12-4 with TRBJ1-2; D is ambiguous. V was pared by 8 bases and J by 6 bases, with 7 bases between. This CDR3 spans 10 amino acids.